This is a list of T cell receptor beta chains from one sample in a study of cytomegalovirus exposure and HLA in healthy donors. Assay used: immunoSEQ multiplex PCR; TCRdb lists only in-frame clones, some missing. The sample lists 150,000 or so clones; roughly 78% were seen once. The sample taken for sequencing was PBMCs. These receptors were taken from a woman aged 45-65 years in good health and CMV-seropositive. Each CDR3 is given with its conserved first and last residue. A D gene is named only where the DNA matches it firmly. Rows may omit the clone size; those that give it use once, few, many or a size class.

15,TRBV7-2,-,TRBJ2-3,-,CASSFGLLSTDTQYF,TGTGCCAGCAGCTTCGGTCTACTTAGCACAGATACGCAGTATTTT
12,TRBV29-1,TRBD1,TRBJ1-2,few,CSVGGGNYGYTF,TGCAGCGTTGGAGGGGGCAACTATGGCTACACCTTC
16,TRBV27,TRBD2,TRBJ2-1,-,CASSLSPGLEINQQFF,TGTGCCAGCAGTTTATCGCCGGGACTAGAGATAAACCAGCAGTTCTTC
13,TRBV2,TRBD2,TRBJ2-1,-,CASRVSGRGEQFF,TGTGCCAGCAGGGTTAGCGGGAGGGGTGAGCAGTTCTTC
14,TRBV5-1,-,TRBJ1-5,-,CASSKDASNQPQHF,TGCGCCAGCTCTAAAGATGCTAGCAATCAGCCCCAGCATTTT
12,TRBV5-1,-,TRBJ2-3,-,CASSFEADTQYF,TGCGCCAGCAGCTTTGAGGCAGATACGCAGTATTTT
14,TRBV28,-,TRBJ2-7,few,CASSLQGLRYEQYF,TGTGCCAGCAGTTTACAGGGGTTGAGGTACGAGCAGTACTTC
16,TRBV19,TRBD1,TRBJ1-5,-,CASSIFETGGFQPQHF,TGTGCCAGTAGTATTTTTGAGACAGGGGGCTTTCAGCCCCAGCATTTT
15,TRBV4-3,TRBD1,TRBJ1-4,once,CASSRTGTGNEKLFF,TGCGCCAGCAGTCGGACCGGGACAGGGAATGAAAAACTGTTTTTT
17,TRBV7-9,TRBD2,TRBJ2-3,-,CSSSIDGTSVSTDTQYF,TGTTCCAGCAGCATAGACGGGACTAGCGTTAGCACAGATACGCAGTATTTT
11,TRBV29-1,TRBD1,TRBJ2-4,-,CSTGQGGIQYF,TGCAGCACGGGACAGGGAGGCATTCAGTACTTC
15,TRBV7-3,TRBD2,TRBJ2-3,-,CASSSTSGSRDTQYF,TGTGCCAGCAGCTCGACTAGCGGGAGCCGAGATACGCAGTATTTT
13,TRBV14,-,TRBJ2-1,once,CASSQGEINEQFF,TGTGCCAGCAGCCAAGGTGAGATCAATGAGCAGTTCTTC
14,TRBV4-3,TRBD1,TRBJ2-1,-,CASSQEKGANEQFF,TGCGCCAGCAGCCAAGAGAAGGGGGCCAATGAGCAGTTCTTC
16,TRBV19,-,TRBJ2-5,-,CASSRAFVWGGETQYF,TGTGCCAGTAGTAGGGCTTTCGTCTGGGGAGGAGAGACCCAGTACTTC